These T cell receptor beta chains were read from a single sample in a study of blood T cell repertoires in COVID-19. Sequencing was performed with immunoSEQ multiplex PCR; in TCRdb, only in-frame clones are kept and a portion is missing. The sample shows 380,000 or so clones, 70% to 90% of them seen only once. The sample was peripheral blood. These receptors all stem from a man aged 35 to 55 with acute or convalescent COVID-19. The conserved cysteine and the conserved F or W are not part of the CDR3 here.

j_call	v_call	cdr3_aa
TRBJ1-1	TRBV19	ASRGRMNTEAF
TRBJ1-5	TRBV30	ASAGSSNQPQH
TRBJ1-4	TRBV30	AWRWLGGANEKLF
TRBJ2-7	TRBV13	ASSPKDISYEQY
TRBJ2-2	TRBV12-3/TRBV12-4	ASRRLGLGELF
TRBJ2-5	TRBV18	ASSRSVQETQY
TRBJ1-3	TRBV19	ASSSSRDRIFSGNTIY
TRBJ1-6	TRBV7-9	ASSPMGGGSPLH
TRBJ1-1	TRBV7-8	ASSLVPGGMNTEAF
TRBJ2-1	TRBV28	ASSSNSPGEQF
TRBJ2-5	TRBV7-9	ASSQIQETQY
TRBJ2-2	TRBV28	ASSLSLAGGPGELF
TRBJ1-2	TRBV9	ASSVARTGVSYGYT